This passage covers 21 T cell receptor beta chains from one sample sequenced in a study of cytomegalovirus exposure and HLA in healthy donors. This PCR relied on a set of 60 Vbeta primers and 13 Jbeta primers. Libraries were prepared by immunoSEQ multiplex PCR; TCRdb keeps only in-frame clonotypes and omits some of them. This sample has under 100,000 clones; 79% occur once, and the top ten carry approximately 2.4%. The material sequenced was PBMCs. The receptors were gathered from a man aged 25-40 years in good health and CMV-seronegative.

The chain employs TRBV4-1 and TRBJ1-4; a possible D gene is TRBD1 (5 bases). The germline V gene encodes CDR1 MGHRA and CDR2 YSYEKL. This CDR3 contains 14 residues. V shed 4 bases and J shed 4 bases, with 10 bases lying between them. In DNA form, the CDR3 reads TGCGCCAGCAGCCGACAGATGCTTAATGAAAAACTGTTTTTT. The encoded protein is CASSRQMLNEKLFF.

This CDR3 is CASSYRGPSGQPQHF. The CDR3 DNA sequence: TGTGCCAGCAGTTACAGGGGCCCCAGTGGACAGCCCCAGCATTTT. V usage is TRBV7-8 and J usage is TRBJ1-5; 7 bases line up with TRBD1. Germline loops: CDR1 SGHVS, CDR2 FQNEAQ. With V trimmed by 6 bases and J by 7 bases, 12 bases remained unmatched. The CDR3 has 15 residues.

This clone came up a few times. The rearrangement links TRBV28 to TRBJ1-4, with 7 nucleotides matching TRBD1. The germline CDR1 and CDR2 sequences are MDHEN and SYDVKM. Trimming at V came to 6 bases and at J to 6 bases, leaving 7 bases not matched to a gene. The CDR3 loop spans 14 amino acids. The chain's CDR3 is CASSQGQPDEKLFF. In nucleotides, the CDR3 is TGTGCCAGCAGCCAGGGACAGCCAGATGAAAAACTGTTTTTT. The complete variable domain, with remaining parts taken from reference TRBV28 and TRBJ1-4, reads DVKVTQSSRYLVKRTGEKVFLECVQDMDHENMFWYRQDPGLGLRLIYFSYDVKMKEKGDIPEGYSVSREKKERFSLILESASTNQTSMYLCASSQGQPDEKLFFGSGTQLSVL.

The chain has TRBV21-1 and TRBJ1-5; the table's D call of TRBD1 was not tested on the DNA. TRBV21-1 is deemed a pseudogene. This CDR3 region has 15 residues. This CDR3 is CAIRDRGNSNQPQHF. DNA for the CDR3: TGTGCCATCCGGGACAGGGGGAATAGCAATCAGCCCCAGCATTTT.

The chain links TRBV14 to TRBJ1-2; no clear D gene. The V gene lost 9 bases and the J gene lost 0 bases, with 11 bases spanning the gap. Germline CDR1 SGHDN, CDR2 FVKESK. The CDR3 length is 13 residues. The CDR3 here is CASAVQSNYGYTF. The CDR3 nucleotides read TGTGCCAGTGCCGTTCAGTCTAACTATGGCTACACCTTC.

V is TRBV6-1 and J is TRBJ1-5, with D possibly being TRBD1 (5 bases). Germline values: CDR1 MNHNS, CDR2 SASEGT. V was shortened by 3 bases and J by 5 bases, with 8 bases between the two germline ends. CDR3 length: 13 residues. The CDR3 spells CASSEAGHQPQHF. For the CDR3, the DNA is TGTGCCAGCAGTGAGGCAGGGCATCAGCCCCAGCATTTT.

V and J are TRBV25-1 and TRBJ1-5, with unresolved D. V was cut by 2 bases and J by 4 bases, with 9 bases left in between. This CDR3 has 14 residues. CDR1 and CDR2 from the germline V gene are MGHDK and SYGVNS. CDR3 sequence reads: CASSEGQVNQPQHF. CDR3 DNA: TGTGCCAGCAGTGAAGGGCAGGTTAATCAGCCCCAGCATTTT.

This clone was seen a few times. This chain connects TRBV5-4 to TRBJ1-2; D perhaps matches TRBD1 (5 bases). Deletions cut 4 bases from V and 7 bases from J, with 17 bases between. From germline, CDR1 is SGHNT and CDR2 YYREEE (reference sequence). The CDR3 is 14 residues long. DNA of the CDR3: TGTGCCAGCAGCAATCAGGGTGCACGCGCTGGCTACACCTTC. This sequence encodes CASSNQGARAGYTF. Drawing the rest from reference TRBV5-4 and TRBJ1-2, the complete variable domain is ETGVTQSPTHLIKTRGQQVTLRCSSQSGHNTVSWYQQALGQGPQFIFQYYREEENGRGNFPPRFSGLQFPNYSSELNVNALELDDSALYLCASSNQGARAGYTFGSGTRLTVV.

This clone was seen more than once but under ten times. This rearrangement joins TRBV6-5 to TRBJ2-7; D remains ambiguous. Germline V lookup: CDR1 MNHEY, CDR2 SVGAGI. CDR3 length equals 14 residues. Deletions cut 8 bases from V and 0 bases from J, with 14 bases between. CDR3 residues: CASGQTFFSYEQYF. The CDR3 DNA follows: TGTGCCAGCGGGCAGACCTTTTTCTCCTACGAGCAGTACTTC.

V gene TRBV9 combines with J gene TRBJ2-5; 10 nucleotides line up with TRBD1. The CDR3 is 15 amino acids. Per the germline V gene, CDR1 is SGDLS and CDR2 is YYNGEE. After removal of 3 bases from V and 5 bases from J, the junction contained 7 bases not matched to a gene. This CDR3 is CASSEGGQGLETQYF. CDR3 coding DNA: TGTGCCAGCAGCGAAGGGGGACAGGGGCTCGAGACCCAGTACTTC.

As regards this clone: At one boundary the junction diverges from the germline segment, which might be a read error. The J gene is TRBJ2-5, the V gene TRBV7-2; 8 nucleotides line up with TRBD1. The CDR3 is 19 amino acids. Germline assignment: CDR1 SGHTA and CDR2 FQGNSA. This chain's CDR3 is CASGLTGVTYSPKQETQYF. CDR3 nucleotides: TGTGCCAGCGGCTTGACAGGGGTGACTTACTCACCCAAACAAGAGACCCAGTACTTC.

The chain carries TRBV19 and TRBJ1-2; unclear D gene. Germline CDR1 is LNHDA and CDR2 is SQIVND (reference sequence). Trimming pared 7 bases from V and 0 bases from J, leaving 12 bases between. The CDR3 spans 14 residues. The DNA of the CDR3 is TGTGCCAGTACTTTGGAGATCTCTAACTATGGCTACACCTTC. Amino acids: CASTLEISNYGYTF.

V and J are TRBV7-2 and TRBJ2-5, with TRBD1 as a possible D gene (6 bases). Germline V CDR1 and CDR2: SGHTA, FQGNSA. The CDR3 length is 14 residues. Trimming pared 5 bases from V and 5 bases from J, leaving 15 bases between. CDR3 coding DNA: TGTGCCAGCAGCCAGGCTCAAGGGGGTGAGACCCAGTACTTC. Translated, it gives CASSQAQGGETQYF.

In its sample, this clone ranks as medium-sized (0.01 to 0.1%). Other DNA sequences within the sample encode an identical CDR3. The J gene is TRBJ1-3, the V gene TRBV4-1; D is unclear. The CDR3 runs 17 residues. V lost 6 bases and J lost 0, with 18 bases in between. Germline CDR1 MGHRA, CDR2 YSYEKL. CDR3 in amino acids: CASSPNPLGSSGNTIYF. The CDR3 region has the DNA TGCGCCAGCAGTCCTAACCCGTTGGGCAGCTCTGGAAACACCATATATTTT.

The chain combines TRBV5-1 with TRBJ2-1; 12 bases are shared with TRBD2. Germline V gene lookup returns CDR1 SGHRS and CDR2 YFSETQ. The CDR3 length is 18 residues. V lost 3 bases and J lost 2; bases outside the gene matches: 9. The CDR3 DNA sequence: TGCGCCAGCAGCTCCAGACTAGCGGGGGATTCCCCCTACAATGAGCAGTTCTTC. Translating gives CASSSRLAGDSPYNEQFF.

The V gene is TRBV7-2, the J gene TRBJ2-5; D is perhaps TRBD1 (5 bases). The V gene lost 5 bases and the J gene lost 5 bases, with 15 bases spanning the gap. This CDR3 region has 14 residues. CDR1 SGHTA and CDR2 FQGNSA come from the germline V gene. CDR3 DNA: TGTGCCAGCAGCCCCATGGGGCGCGTTGAGACCCAGTACTTC. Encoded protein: CASSPMGRVETQYF.

The DNA for the CDR3 is TGTGCCAGCAGCCAAGATGGTCTAAACTATGGCTACACCTTC. Protein sequence: CASSQDGLNYGYTF. The rearrangement uses TRBV4-2 and TRBJ1-2; D ambiguous. The V end was cut by 0 bases, the J end by 2 bases, with 7 bases between. This CDR3 region has 14 residues. Germline values: CDR1 LGHNA, CDR2 YNFKEQ.

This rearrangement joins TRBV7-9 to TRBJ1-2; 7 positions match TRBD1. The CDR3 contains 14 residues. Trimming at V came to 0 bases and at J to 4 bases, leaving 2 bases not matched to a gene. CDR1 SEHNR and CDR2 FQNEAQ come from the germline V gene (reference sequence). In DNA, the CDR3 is TGTGCCAGCAGCTTAGCAGGGGGCGCCTATGGCTACACCTTC. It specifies CASSLAGGAYGYTF. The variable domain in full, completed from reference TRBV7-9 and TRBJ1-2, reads DTGVSQNPRHKITKRGQNVTFRCDPISEHNRLYWYRQTLGQGPEFLTYFQNEAQLEKSRLLSDRFSAERPKGSFSTLEIQRTEQGDSAMYLCASSLAGGAYGYTFGSGTRLTVV.

CDR3 loop: CASSLSGRRSSNQPQHF. DNA for the CDR3: TGTGCCAGCAGCTTATCCGGGAGGCGTTCTAGCAATCAGCCCCAGCATTTT. The V call is TRBV7-2, the J call TRBJ1-5; unclear D gene. Germline V gene sequence: CDR1 SGHTA, CDR2 FQGNSA. V was cut by 2 bases and J by 0 bases, with 14 bases left in between. CDR3 length: 17 residues. The whole variable domain, remainder taken from reference TRBV7-2 and TRBJ1-5, is GAGVSQSPSNKVTEKGKDVELRCDPISGHTALYWYRQSLGQGLEFLIYFQGNSAPDKSGLPSDRFSAERTGGSVSTLTIQRTQQEDSAVYLCASSLSGRRSSNQPQHFGDGTRLSIL.

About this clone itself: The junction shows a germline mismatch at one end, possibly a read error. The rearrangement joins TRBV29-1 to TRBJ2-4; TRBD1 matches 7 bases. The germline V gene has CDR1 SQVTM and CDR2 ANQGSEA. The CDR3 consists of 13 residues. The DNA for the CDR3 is TGCAGCCTTGAAAGACAGGGTGGAAACATTCAGTACTTC. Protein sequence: CSLERQGGNIQYF. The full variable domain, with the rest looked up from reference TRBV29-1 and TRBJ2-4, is SAVISQKPSRDICQRGTSLTIQCQVDSQVTMMFWYRQQPGQSLTLIATANQGSEATYESGFVIDKFPISRPNLTFSTLTVSNMSPEDSSIYLCSLERQGGNIQYFGAGTRLSVL.

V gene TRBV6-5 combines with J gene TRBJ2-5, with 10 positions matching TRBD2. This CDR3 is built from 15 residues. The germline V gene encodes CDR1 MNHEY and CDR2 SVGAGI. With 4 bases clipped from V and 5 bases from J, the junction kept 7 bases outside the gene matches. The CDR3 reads CASSSLAGAWETQYF. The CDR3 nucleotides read TGTGCCAGCAGTTCCCTAGCGGGGGCTTGGGAGACCCAGTACTTC.